This T cell receptor beta chain was documented in a study of beta chain features in type 1 diabetes. Study details: Healthy donors and patients showed comparable age, gender and cell yields. The study's findings and limits: Type 1 diabetes patients had moderately but significantly shorter TCRB CDR3s in all four CD4+ subsets. There was no resolution here of whether HLA type influences TCRB rearrangement.

Over 95% purity was reached by all sorted populations. All of the isolated RNA was reverse transcribed, so expressed TCRB transcripts were sequenced. Average reads for naive, central memory and regulatory T cell samples were some 3.9 million. Generated by immunoSEQ multiplex PCR, the TCRdb table keeps only in-frame clones and is missing some. The sample records around 250,000 clones, around 14% being singletons. A remark on this clone: Its matching antigen is unknown.

The clonotype comes from a man aged 25-40 years with type 1 diabetes. Material for sequencing was naive CD4+ T cells from blood.

The CDR3 DNA follows: TGTGCCAGCAGTGTTGGGCCTTCCTACGAGCAGTACTTC. It yields the protein CASSVGPSYEQYF. This rearrangement joins TRBV7-6 to TRBJ2-7, with D unresolved. CDR3 length: 13 residues. Germline V gives CDR1 SGHVS, CDR2 FNYEAQ. Between the trimmed V and J ends, which lost 6 bases and 1 base, there was a span of 10 bases.